This T cell receptor (beta chain) was captured in a study of blood T cell repertoires in COVID-19. Overall study: In each case, the material was cDNA or gDNA derived from T cells, B-cell-depleted T cells, or PBMCs.

J gave up 4 bases and V 3 bases, and 4 bases lay outside the gene matches. The V gene's germline CDR1 is SGHKS and CDR2 YYEKEE (reference sequence). This CDR3 has 16 residues. Libraries were prepared by immunoSEQ multiplex PCR; TCRdb keeps only in-frame clonotypes and omits some of them. The repertoire consists of roughly 300,000 clones, with 90% occurring once and the leading ten covering 6.8%. Sequencing was done on a sample of peripheral blood. The sequence was obtained from a woman aged 30 to 39 with COVID-19, enrolled during active disease. The rearrangement uses TRBV5-5 and TRBJ2-2; the match to TRBD2 covers 12 bases. The CDR3 nucleotides read TGTGCCAGCAGCTCCGCGGGACTAGCGGGCACCGGGGAGCTGTTTTTT. It translates to CASSSAGLAGTGELFF.